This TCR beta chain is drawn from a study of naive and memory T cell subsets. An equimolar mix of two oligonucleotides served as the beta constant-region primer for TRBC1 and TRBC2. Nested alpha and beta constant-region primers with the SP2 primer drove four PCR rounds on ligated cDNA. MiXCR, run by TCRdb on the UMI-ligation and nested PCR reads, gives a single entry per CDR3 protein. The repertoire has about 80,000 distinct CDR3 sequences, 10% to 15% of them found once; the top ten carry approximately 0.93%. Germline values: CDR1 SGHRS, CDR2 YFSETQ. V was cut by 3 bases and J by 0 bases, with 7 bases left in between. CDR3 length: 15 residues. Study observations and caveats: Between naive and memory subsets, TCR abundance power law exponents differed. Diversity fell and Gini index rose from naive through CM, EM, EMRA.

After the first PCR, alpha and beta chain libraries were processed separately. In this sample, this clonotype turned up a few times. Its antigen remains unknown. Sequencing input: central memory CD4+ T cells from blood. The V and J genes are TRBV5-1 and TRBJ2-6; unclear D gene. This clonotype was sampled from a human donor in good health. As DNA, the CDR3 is TGCGCCAGCAGCTCCGCAACCTCTGGGGCCAACGTCCTGACTTTC. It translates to CASSSATSGANVLTF.